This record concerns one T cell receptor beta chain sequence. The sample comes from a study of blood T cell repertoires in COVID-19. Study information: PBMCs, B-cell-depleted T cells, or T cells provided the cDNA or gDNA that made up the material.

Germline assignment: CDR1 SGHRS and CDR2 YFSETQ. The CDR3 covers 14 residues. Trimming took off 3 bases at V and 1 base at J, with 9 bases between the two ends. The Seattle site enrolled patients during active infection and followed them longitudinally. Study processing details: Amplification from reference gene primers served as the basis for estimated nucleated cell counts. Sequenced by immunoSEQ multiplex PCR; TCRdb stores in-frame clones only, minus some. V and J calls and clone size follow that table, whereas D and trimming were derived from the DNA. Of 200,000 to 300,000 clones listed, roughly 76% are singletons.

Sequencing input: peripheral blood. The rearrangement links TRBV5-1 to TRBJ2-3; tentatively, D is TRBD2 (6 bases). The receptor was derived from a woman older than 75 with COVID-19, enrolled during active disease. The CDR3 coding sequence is TGCGCCAGCAGCTGGGGGGAAGGCACAGATACGCAGTATTTT. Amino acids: CASSWGEGTDTQYF.